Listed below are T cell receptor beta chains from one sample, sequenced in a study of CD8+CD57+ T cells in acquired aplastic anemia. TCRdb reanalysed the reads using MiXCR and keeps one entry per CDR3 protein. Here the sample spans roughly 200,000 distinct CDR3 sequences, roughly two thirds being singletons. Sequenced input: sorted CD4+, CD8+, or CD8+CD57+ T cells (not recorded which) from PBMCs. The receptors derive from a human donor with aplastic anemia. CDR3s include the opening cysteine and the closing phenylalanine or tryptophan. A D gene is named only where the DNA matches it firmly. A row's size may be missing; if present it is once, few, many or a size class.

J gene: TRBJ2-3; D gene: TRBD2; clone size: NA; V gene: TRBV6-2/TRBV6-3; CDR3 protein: CASSHQRLAGLTDTQYF; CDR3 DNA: TGTGCCAGCAGTCACCAGCGACTAGCGGGGCTGACAGATACGCAGTATTTT
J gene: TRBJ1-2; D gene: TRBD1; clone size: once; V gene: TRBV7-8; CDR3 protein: CASSIGTGSGYTF; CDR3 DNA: TGTGCCAGCAGCATAGGGACAGGGAGTGGCTACACCTTC
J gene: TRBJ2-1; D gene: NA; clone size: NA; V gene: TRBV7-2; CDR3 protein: CASSLGAGRIYNEQFF; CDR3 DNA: TGTGCCAGCAGCTTAGGTGCGGGACGGATCTACAATGAGCAGTTCTTC
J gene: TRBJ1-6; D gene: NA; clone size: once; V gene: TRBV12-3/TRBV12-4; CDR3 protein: CASSHLDF; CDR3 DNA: TGTGCCAGCAGCCACCTCGACTTT
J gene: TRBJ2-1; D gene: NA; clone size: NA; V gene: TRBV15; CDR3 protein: CATSRDQAGANEQFF; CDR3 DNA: TGTGCCACCAGCAGAGATCAGGCAGGTGCGAATGAGCAGTTCTTC
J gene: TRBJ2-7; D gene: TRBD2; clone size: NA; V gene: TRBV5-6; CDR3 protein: CASSPSGEKYEQYF; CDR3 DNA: TGTGCCAGCAGCCCTAGCGGGGAGAAATACGAGCAGTACTTC
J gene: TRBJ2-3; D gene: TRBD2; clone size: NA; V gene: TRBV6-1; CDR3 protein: CASSEILAGGPTDTQYF; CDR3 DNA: TGTGCCAGCAGTGAGATCCTAGCGGGGGGGCCTACAGATACGCAGTATTTT
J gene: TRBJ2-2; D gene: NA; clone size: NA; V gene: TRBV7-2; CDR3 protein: CASRGLGGELFF; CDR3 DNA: TGTGCCAGCAGGGGGCTGGGCGGGGAGCTGTTTTTT
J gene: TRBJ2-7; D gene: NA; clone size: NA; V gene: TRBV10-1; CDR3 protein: CASSEKSRGVYEQYF; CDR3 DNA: TGCGCCAGCAGTGAGAAATCGAGAGGAGTCTACGAGCAGTACTTC
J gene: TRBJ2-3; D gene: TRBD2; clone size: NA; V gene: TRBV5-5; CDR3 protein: CASSLARLAGGFTDTQYF; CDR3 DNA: TGCGCCAGCAGCTTGGCCCGGCTAGCGGGAGGTTTTACAGATACGCAGTATTTT
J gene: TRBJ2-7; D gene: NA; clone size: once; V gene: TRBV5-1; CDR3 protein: CASSYGTRVGEQYF; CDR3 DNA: TGCGCCAGCAGCTACGGGACACGGGTTGGGGAGCAGTACTTC
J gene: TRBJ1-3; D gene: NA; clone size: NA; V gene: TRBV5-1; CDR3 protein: CASSLEVWVAGNTIYF; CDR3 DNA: TGCGCCAGCAGCTTGGAAGTATGGGTGGCAGGAAACACCATATATTTT
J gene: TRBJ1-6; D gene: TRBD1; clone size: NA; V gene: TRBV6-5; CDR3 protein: CASSRDRVRSPLHF; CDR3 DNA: TGTGCCAGCAGCCGGGACAGGGTTCGGTCACCCCTCCACTTT
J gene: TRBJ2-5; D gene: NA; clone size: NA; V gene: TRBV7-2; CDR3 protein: CASTVPSSRPETQYF; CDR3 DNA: TGTGCCAGCACGGTGCCATCAAGCCGCCCAGAGACCCAGTACTTC
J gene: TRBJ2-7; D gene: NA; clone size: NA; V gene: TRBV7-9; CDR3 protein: CASSLRSEVYEQYF; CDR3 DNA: TGTGCCAGCAGCCTTCGATCGGAGGTGTACGAGCAGTACTTC
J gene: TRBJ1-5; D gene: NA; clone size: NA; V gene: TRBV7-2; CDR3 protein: CASSLDRKALQPQHF; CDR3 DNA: TGTGCCAGCAGCTTAGATAGAAAGGCCCTTCAGCCCCAGCATTTT
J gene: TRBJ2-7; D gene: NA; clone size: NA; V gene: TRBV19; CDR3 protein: CASSRGIGAHYEQYF; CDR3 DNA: TGTGCCAGTAGTAGAGGGATCGGGGCCCACTACGAGCAGTACTTC